This TCR beta chain was obtained from a study of blood T cell repertoires in COVID-19. Original handling: Amplification with reference gene primers provided the estimates of nucleated cell counts. TCRdb keeps only in-frame clones here, not all; method: immunoSEQ multiplex PCR. That table supplies the V and J calls and clone size; D and trimming were determined from the DNA. Found here are roughly 100,000 clones, 87% of them singletons; the top ten hold approximately 5%. The source is a woman in her fifties or sixties with COVID-19, enrolled during active disease. The specimen sequenced was peripheral blood.

The CDR3, as DNA: TGTGCCACCAGCAGAGAATACCAGGGGTTCGCTGGCTACACCTTC. It encodes CATSREYQGFAGYTF. The rearrangement joins TRBV15 to TRBJ1-2; the D gene is possibly TRBD1 (6 bases). From germline, CDR1 is LNHNV and CDR2 YYDKDF (reference sequence). There are 15 residues in the CDR3. V was clipped by 0 bases and J by 7 bases, with 15 bases between them.